Listed below are T cell receptor beta chains from one sample, sequenced in a study of T-cell reconstitution after alpha-beta-depleted transplantation in children. TCRdb processed the PCR reads anew with MiXCR; each CDR3 protein has one entry. Among 450,000 to 500,000 distinct CDR3 sequences listed, roughly an eighth were seen once. Here the sequenced sample was PBMCs from the stem cell graft donor, taken from the stem cell graft. The receptors were gathered from a human donor who donated a stem cell graft to a child with combined immunodeficiency. CDR3s include the opening cysteine and the closing phenylalanine or tryptophan. D genes are given only for firm matches. Part of the rows lack a size; the others show once, few, many or a class for expanded clones.

j_call: TRBJ1-1
d_call: NA
v_call: TRBV18
clone_size: many
cdr3_aa: CASSHSGQGNTEAFF
cdr3_nt: TGTGCCAGCTCGCATAGTGGGCAGGGGAACACTGAAGCTTTCTTT

j_call: TRBJ2-1
d_call: TRBD2
v_call: TRBV7-9
clone_size: NA
cdr3_aa: CASSLTGTSTEQFF
cdr3_nt: TGTGCCAGCAGCCTCACCGGGACTAGCACTGAGCAGTTCTTC

j_call: TRBJ1-2
d_call: NA
v_call: TRBV6-2/TRBV6-3
clone_size: few
cdr3_aa: CASSLRGRNYGYTF
cdr3_nt: TGTGCCAGCAGCCTGAGGGGACGTAACTATGGCTACACCTTC

j_call: TRBJ2-2
d_call: NA
v_call: TRBV3-1
clone_size: few
cdr3_aa: CASSHHFAGSNTGELFF
cdr3_nt: TGTGCCAGCAGCCATCACTTCGCTGGGAGCAACACCGGGGAGCTGTTTTTT

j_call: TRBJ1-5
d_call: NA
v_call: TRBV19
clone_size: few
cdr3_aa: CASSMDRFNQPQHF
cdr3_nt: TGTGCCAGTAGTATGGACAGATTCAATCAGCCCCAGCATTTT

j_call: TRBJ2-6
d_call: TRBD1
v_call: TRBV5-1
clone_size: NA
cdr3_aa: CASSLVSRGHFSISGANVLTF
cdr3_nt: TGCGCCAGCAGCTTGGTATCCAGGGGGCATTTTTCAATCTCTGGGGCCAACGTCCTGACTTTC

j_call: TRBJ2-3
d_call: NA
v_call: TRBV2
clone_size: NA
cdr3_aa: CASSELGWSTDTQYF
cdr3_nt: TGTGCCAGCAGTGAATTGGGTTGGAGCACAGATACGCAGTATTTT

j_call: TRBJ2-3
d_call: TRBD1
v_call: TRBV12-3/TRBV12-4
clone_size: few
cdr3_aa: CASSQGTGPRYTQYF
cdr3_nt: TGTGCCAGCAGTCAGGGGACAGGTCCTCGTTATACGCAGTATTTT

j_call: TRBJ2-3
d_call: TRBD2
v_call: TRBV20-1
clone_size: NA
cdr3_aa: CSANGLAGTDTQCF
cdr3_nt: TGCAGTGCTAACGGACTAGCGGGCACAGATACGCAGTGTTTT

j_call: TRBJ2-1
d_call: TRBD2
v_call: TRBV7-6
clone_size: NA
cdr3_aa: CASSSGLAGGLNEQFF
cdr3_nt: TGTGCCAGCAGCTCCGGACTAGCGGGGGGCCTGAATGAGCAGTTCTTC

j_call: TRBJ2-1
d_call: TRBD2
v_call: TRBV7-6
clone_size: many
cdr3_aa: CASSSPGGLYNEQFF
cdr3_nt: TGTGCCAGCAGCAGTCCGGGGGGGTTGTACAATGAGCAGTTCTTC

j_call: TRBJ2-1
d_call: TRBD2
v_call: TRBV29-1
clone_size: many
cdr3_aa: CSVGREVYNEQFF
cdr3_nt: TGCAGCGTTGGACGGGAGGTCTACAATGAGCAGTTCTTC

j_call: TRBJ1-3
d_call: NA
v_call: TRBV30
clone_size: few
cdr3_aa: CAWSSGGNTIYF
cdr3_nt: TGTGCCTGGAGTTCCGGGGGAAACACCATATATTTT

j_call: TRBJ1-2
d_call: TRBD1
v_call: TRBV6-1
clone_size: NA
cdr3_aa: CACSERGPARNTF
cdr3_nt: TGTGCCTGCTCAGAGAGGGGGCCTGCGAGAAACACCTTC

j_call: TRBJ2-1
d_call: TRBD2
v_call: TRBV6-2/TRBV6-3
clone_size: NA
cdr3_aa: CASSPHLAGAAYNEQFF
cdr3_nt: TGTGCCAGCAGTCCCCACCTAGCGGGAGCAGCCTACAATGAGCAGTTCTTC

j_call: TRBJ2-3
d_call: NA
v_call: TRBV24-1
clone_size: many
cdr3_aa: CATAETALDTQYF
cdr3_nt: TGTGCCACCGCCGAGACAGCATTAGATACGCAGTATTTT

j_call: TRBJ1-1
d_call: TRBD1
v_call: TRBV6-5
clone_size: many
cdr3_aa: CASSSLDRSREAFF
cdr3_nt: TGTGCCAGCAGTTCCTTGGACAGGTCCAGGGAAGCTTTCTTT

j_call: TRBJ1-1
d_call: NA
v_call: TRBV4-2
clone_size: many
cdr3_aa: CASSQGGRRGMNTEAFF
cdr3_nt: TGTGCCAGCAGCCAAGGGGGGCGAAGGGGCATGAACACTGAAGCTTTCTTT

j_call: TRBJ2-5
d_call: TRBD1
v_call: TRBV29-1
clone_size: NA
cdr3_aa: CSTRDQGAEETQYF
cdr3_nt: TGCAGCACCAGGGACCAGGGGGCAGAAGAGACCCAGTACTTC

j_call: TRBJ2-2
d_call: TRBD1
v_call: TRBV12-3/TRBV12-4
clone_size: NA
cdr3_aa: CASSLGDRGTGGELFF
cdr3_nt: TGTGCCAGCAGTTTGGGGGACAGGGGGACCGGCGGGGAGCTGTTTTTT

j_call: TRBJ1-1
d_call: NA
v_call: TRBV20-1
clone_size: NA
cdr3_aa: CSARDFRQLTEAFF
cdr3_nt: TGCAGTGCTAGAGATTTCAGGCAGCTCACTGAAGCTTTCTTT

j_call: TRBJ1-1
d_call: NA
v_call: TRBV12-3/TRBV12-4
clone_size: NA
cdr3_aa: CASSLGMGTEAFF
cdr3_nt: NA

j_call: TRBJ2-5
d_call: TRBD2
v_call: TRBV5-6
clone_size: NA
cdr3_aa: CASSLFLRLAREETQYF
cdr3_nt: TGTGCCAGCAGCTTGTTCCTGAGACTAGCGAGAGAAGAGACCCAGTACTTC

j_call: TRBJ1-4
d_call: NA
v_call: TRBV29-1
clone_size: many
cdr3_aa: CSVGRDPTNEKLFF
cdr3_nt: TGCAGCGTTGGAAGGGACCCAACTAATGAAAAACTGTTTTTT

j_call: TRBJ2-1
d_call: NA
v_call: TRBV12-3/TRBV12-4
clone_size: many
cdr3_aa: CASLAPFRGNEQFF
cdr3_nt: TGTGCCAGCCTGGCCCCGTTCCGGGGCAATGAGCAGTTCTTC

j_call: TRBJ1-2
d_call: NA
v_call: TRBV27
clone_size: many
cdr3_aa: CASSLSGGGYTF
cdr3_nt: TGTGCCAGCAGTTTAAGCGGGGGCGGCTACACCTTC

j_call: TRBJ2-5
d_call: TRBD2
v_call: TRBV28
clone_size: few
cdr3_aa: CASSLGPGGLETQYF
cdr3_nt: TGTGCCAGCAGTTTAGGCCCGGGGGGGTTGGAGACCCAGTACTTC

j_call: TRBJ1-2
d_call: TRBD1
v_call: TRBV6-5
clone_size: few
cdr3_aa: CASSSTSRDRVGDYGYTF
cdr3_nt: TGTGCCAGCAGTTCAACGTCCCGGGACAGGGTTGGCGACTATGGCTACACCTTC

j_call: TRBJ2-7
d_call: NA
v_call: TRBV12-3/TRBV12-4
clone_size: few
cdr3_aa: CASSLMGDSYEQYF
cdr3_nt: TGTGCCAGCAGTTTAATGGGCGACTCCTACGAGCAGTACTTC

j_call: TRBJ2-2
d_call: TRBD1
v_call: TRBV20-1
clone_size: many
cdr3_aa: CSAGTANTGELFF
cdr3_nt: TGCAGTGCAGGGACAGCGAACACCGGGGAGCTGTTTTTT

j_call: TRBJ2-7
d_call: TRBD2
v_call: TRBV30
clone_size: NA
cdr3_aa: CAWEPGLAGVHEQYF
cdr3_nt: TGTGCCTGGGAACCTGGACTAGCGGGAGTCCACGAGCAGTACTTC

j_call: TRBJ2-7
d_call: TRBD1
v_call: TRBV12-3/TRBV12-4
clone_size: NA
cdr3_aa: CASSSGQGGSDEQYF
cdr3_nt: TGTGCCAGCAGTTCCGGACAGGGGGGATCGGATGAGCAGTACTTC

j_call: TRBJ1-1
d_call: NA
v_call: TRBV20-1
clone_size: few
cdr3_aa: CSASGGFRTEAFF
cdr3_nt: TGCAGTGCTAGCGGGGGTTTCCGGACTGAAGCTTTCTTT

j_call: TRBJ2-1
d_call: NA
v_call: TRBV12-3/TRBV12-4
clone_size: few
cdr3_aa: CASSLVRAGVNEQFF
cdr3_nt: TGTGCCAGCAGTTTAGTAAGGGCAGGGGTCAATGAGCAGTTCTTC

j_call: TRBJ1-1
d_call: NA
v_call: TRBV12-3/TRBV12-4
clone_size: NA
cdr3_aa: CASSLAPRGGTKAFF
cdr3_nt: TGTGCCAGCAGTTTAGCTCCCAGAGGTGGGACAAAAGCTTTCTTT

j_call: TRBJ2-7
d_call: NA
v_call: TRBV16
clone_size: many
cdr3_aa: CASTLDRDTYEQYF
cdr3_nt: TGTGCCAGCACCTTAGACAGAGACACCTACGAGCAGTACTTC

j_call: TRBJ1-5
d_call: TRBD1
v_call: TRBV12-3/TRBV12-4
clone_size: many
cdr3_aa: CASRAQGAELQHF
cdr3_nt: TGTGCCAGCAGGGCCCAGGGGGCTGAGCTCCAGCATTTT

j_call: TRBJ2-7
d_call: NA
v_call: TRBV12-3/TRBV12-4
clone_size: NA
cdr3_aa: CASRPGHSNYEQYF
cdr3_nt: TGTGCCAGCAGGCCGGGACACAGTAACTACGAGCAGTACTTC

j_call: TRBJ2-3
d_call: TRBD2
v_call: TRBV6-1
clone_size: few
cdr3_aa: CASRALGLAGPTDTQYF
cdr3_nt: TGTGCCAGCAGGGCCCTGGGACTAGCGGGGCCCACAGATACGCAGTATTTT

j_call: TRBJ2-5
d_call: TRBD2
v_call: TRBV5-1
clone_size: NA
cdr3_aa: CASSLGRLATIAPETQYF
cdr3_nt: TGCGCCAGCAGCTTGGGGAGACTAGCCACTATAGCCCCCGAGACCCAGTACTTC

j_call: TRBJ2-1
d_call: NA
v_call: TRBV7-8
clone_size: many
cdr3_aa: CASSLAVSAEQFF
cdr3_nt: TGTGCCAGCAGCTTAGCGGTAAGTGCGGAGCAGTTCTTC

j_call: TRBJ2-1
d_call: NA
v_call: TRBV28
clone_size: few
cdr3_aa: CASSFQGHNEQFF
cdr3_nt: TGTGCCAGCAGTTTCCAGGGTCATAATGAGCAGTTCTTC

j_call: TRBJ1-1
d_call: TRBD1
v_call: TRBV29-1
clone_size: few
cdr3_aa: CSVHRQGVNTEAFF
cdr3_nt: TGCAGCGTCCATCGACAGGGGGTCAACACTGAAGCTTTCTTT

j_call: TRBJ2-1
d_call: NA
v_call: TRBV7-3
clone_size: few
cdr3_aa: CASSLTGTLYNEQFF
cdr3_nt: TGTGCCAGCAGTCTAACCGGGACGCTCTACAATGAGCAGTTCTTC

j_call: TRBJ1-1
d_call: NA
v_call: TRBV5-1
clone_size: NA
cdr3_aa: CASSPLLGLENTEAFF
cdr3_nt: TGCGCCAGCAGCCCCCTACTAGGGTTGGAGAACACTGAAGCTTTCTTT

j_call: TRBJ2-7
d_call: TRBD2
v_call: TRBV18
clone_size: NA
cdr3_aa: CASSPTSGSIYEQYF
cdr3_nt: TGTGCCAGCTCACCCACTAGCGGGAGTATCTACGAGCAGTACTTC

j_call: TRBJ2-2
d_call: NA
v_call: TRBV18
clone_size: NA
cdr3_aa: CASSPTALANTGELFF
cdr3_nt: TGTGCCAGCTCACCAACGGCTCTCGCGAACACCGGGGAGCTGTTTTTT

j_call: TRBJ2-1
d_call: TRBD2
v_call: TRBV5-1
clone_size: few
cdr3_aa: CASSLETGRVHNEQFF
cdr3_nt: TGCGCCAGCAGCTTGGAAACCGGGAGGGTCCACAATGAGCAGTTCTTC

j_call: TRBJ2-1
d_call: NA
v_call: TRBV11-3
clone_size: NA
cdr3_aa: CASSLVPGSYNEQFF
cdr3_nt: TGTGCCAGCAGCTTAGTACCGGGCTCCTACAATGAGCAGTTCTTC

j_call: TRBJ2-7
d_call: TRBD2
v_call: TRBV12-3/TRBV12-4
clone_size: many
cdr3_aa: CASSLAGGSSYEQYF
cdr3_nt: TGTGCCAGCAGTTTAGCGGGGGGGAGCTCCTACGAGCAGTACTTC

j_call: TRBJ2-5
d_call: TRBD1
v_call: TRBV29-1
clone_size: few
cdr3_aa: CSVEESGQPEETQYF
cdr3_nt: TGCAGCGTTGAAGAATCGGGACAGCCTGAGGAGACCCAGTACTTC

j_call: TRBJ2-7
d_call: NA
v_call: TRBV21-1
clone_size: NA
cdr3_aa: CASSKGIRRKYEQYF
cdr3_nt: TGTGCCAGCAGCAAAGGGATCAGGAGGAAATACGAGCAGTACTTC

j_call: TRBJ2-1
d_call: TRBD2
v_call: TRBV6-1
clone_size: NA
cdr3_aa: CASSVQPSGKNEQFF
cdr3_nt: TGTGCCAGCAGTGTGCAGCCTAGCGGGAAGAATGAGCAGTTCTTC